This TCR beta chain was identified during a study of response to subunit inactivated influenza vaccine. This clonotype was detected only a few times. Its antigen is undetermined. Notes on the study in general: Each seasonal influenza vaccination recruits few new T cells, the authors suggested.

MiXCR was run by TCRdb on the RT-PCR reads, yielding one entry per CDR3 protein. The table records roughly 790,000 distinct CDR3 sequences, around 20% of them present only once. The CDR3 is made up of 13 amino acids. V was trimmed by 2 bases and J by 8 bases, leaving 10 bases between them. Germline values: CDR1 ENHRY, CDR2 SYGVKD. The chain uses TRBV10-3 and TRBJ2-1, with D perhaps matching TRBD2 (5 bases). The TCR sequence derives from a man aged 50 or older who received an inactivated influenza vaccine. The sequencing here drew on PBMCs from blood, taken about 5 days after vaccination. CDR3 nucleotides: TGTGCCATCAGTGAGGCTAGCATCGATGAGCAGTTCTTC. Translation gives CAISEASIDEQFF.